A single sample gave rise to the 21 T cell receptor beta chains below, sequenced in a study of T cells after yellow fever vaccination. MiXCR, run by TCRdb on the 5' RACE reads, gives a single entry per CDR3 protein. This sample has around 310,000 distinct CDR3 sequences, with 3% to 4.5% found just once. The sample consisted of PBMCs, taken 5 days after the yellow fever booster vaccination. The source is a young man who received the YFV17D yellow fever vaccine.

This clonotype was picked up a small number of times. This chain joins TRBV14 and TRBJ1-4, with TRBD1 as a possible D gene (5 bases). V was shortened by 1 base and J by 0 bases, with 12 bases between the two germline ends. Germline lookup yields CDR1 SGHDN and CDR2 FVKESK. CDR3 length equals 17 residues. The CDR3 sequence is CASSQGWGQTTNEKLFF. In DNA form, the CDR3 reads TGTGCCAGCAGCCAAGGGTGGGGCCAGACAACTAATGAAAAACTGTTTTTT.

The chain is built from TRBV19 and TRBJ2-1; no clear D gene. Trimming took 5 bases from V and 7 from J, leaving 9 bases between them. The CDR3 is 12 amino acids. Germline CDR1 and CDR2: LNHDA and SQIVND (reference sequence). CDR3 bases: TGTGCCAGTAGTCACGGTAGGAATGAGCAGTTCTTC. Translated: CASSHGRNEQFF.

The chain uses TRBV4-1 and TRBJ1-1; possibly TRBD1 for D (6 bases). The V and J ends lost 4 bases and 4 bases respectively, with 16 bases between them. This CDR3 is 15 amino acids long. Germline values: CDR1 MGHRA, CDR2 YSYEKL. CDR3 nucleotide sequence: TGCGCCAGCAGCCGTCCCGGGACACGGGGCACTGAAGCTTTCTTT. Protein: CASSRPGTRGTEAFF.

This clonotype turned up a few times. The chain couples TRBV20-1 to TRBJ1-5; unclear D gene. CDR3 size: 13 residues. The V gene's germline CDR1 is DFQATT and CDR2 SNEGSKA (reference sequence). The CDR3 DNA reads as TGCAGGGCGGGAAGTGATAGCAATCAGCCCCAGCATTTT. It encodes CRAGSDSNQPQHF.

This clonotype was seen at least ten times. The CDR3 DNA reads TGTGCCAGCAGTTATTGGAAAAACTGGAACACCGGGGAGCTGTTTTTT. Residues: CASSYWKNWNTGELFF. The chain carries TRBV27 and TRBJ2-2, with unresolved D. CDR1 is MNHEY and CDR2 is SMNVEV in the germline V gene (reference sequence). V dropped 4 bases and J dropped 1 base, with 13 bases sitting between them. CDR3 length: 16 amino acids.

This clonotype appeared a few times. The chain uses TRBV12-3 or TRBV12-4 and TRBJ2-3, with 10 bases that match TRBD1. Trimming removed 2 bases from V and 4 bases from J; junction bases left unmatched: 6. CDR3 length equals 16 residues. The CDR3 spells CASSLNWDRGADTQYF. CDR3 in DNA: TGTGCCAGCAGTTTAAATTGGGACAGGGGAGCAGATACGCAGTATTTT.

This clonotype was counted a few times. The chain has TRBV19 and TRBJ2-3; the D gene is possibly TRBD1 (6 bases). Trimming removed 3 bases from V and 2 bases from J, with 9 bases in between. CDR3 length equals 14 residues. From germline, CDR1 is LNHDA and CDR2 SQIVND (reference sequence). CDR3 coding DNA: TGTGCCAGTAGTATTACAGGGACCACAGATACGCAGTATTTT. Translating gives CASSITGTTDTQYF.

This clonotype was seen a handful of times. The V gene is TRBV5-5, the J gene TRBJ2-1; D possibly matches TRBD1 or TRBD2 (5 bases each). Germline V lookup: CDR1 SGHKS, CDR2 YYEKEE (reference sequence). Trimming removed 0 bases at V and 8 bases at J, with 15 bases between. This CDR3 spans 15 amino acids. CDR3: CASSLVQRGGYEQFF. The CDR3 nucleotides are TGTGCCAGCAGCTTGGTCCAGAGGGGTGGTTATGAGCAGTTCTTC.

The chain has TRBV6-5 and TRBJ2-3; 11 bases agree with TRBD2. J was trimmed by 6 bases and V by 6 bases; bases with no gene match: 8. Germline V gene data show CDR1 as MNHEY and CDR2 as SVGAGI. This CDR3 is built from 15 residues. The CDR3 loop reads CASRRIAGGMDTQYF. DNA of the CDR3: TGTGCCAGCAGGAGGATAGCGGGGGGGATGGATACGCAGTATTTT.

This clonotype was counted a few times. This sequence joins TRBV14 and TRBJ1-1; the D is unclear. CDR3 length equals 13 residues. Trimming pared 4 bases from V and 7 bases from J, leaving 13 bases between. The germline gives CDR1 SGHDN, CDR2 FVKESK. CDR3 coding DNA: TGTGCCAGCAGCCGGCGGGCATATATTGAAGCTTTCTTT. It codes for CASSRRAYIEAFF.

This clonotype is a singleton in its sample. Germline and junction disagree at one end, which may indicate a read error. The CDR3 DNA follows: TGTGCCAGCTCACCACGGGTCCCGGATGGCTTCACCTTC. Protein product: CASSPRVPDGFTF. The genes are TRBV18 and TRBJ1-2, with D hard to call. Looked up from germline, CDR1 is KGHSH and CDR2 is LQKENI. The CDR3 is made up of 13 amino acids.

J is TRBJ2-7 and V is TRBV29-1, with TRBD2 matching over 8 bases. The germline V gene has CDR1 SQVTM and CDR2 ANQGSEA. The length of the CDR3 is 11 residues. With 4 bases clipped from V and 7 bases from J, the junction kept 3 bases outside the gene matches. The CDR3 bases are TGCAGCGTTGGAGCGGGGGCGGAGCAGTACGTC. It translates to CSVGAGAEQYV.

This clonotype was counted many times. This chain joins TRBV6-6 and TRBJ2-2; 8 bases align to TRBD2. Germline lookup yields CDR1 MNHNY and CDR2 SVGAGI (reference sequence). V shed 1 base, J shed 5 bases, and the junction held 9 bases outside the gene matches. This CDR3 region has 17 residues. In nucleotides, the CDR3 is TGTGCCAGCAGTTACTTAAGCGGGGGCGGGGAAACCGGGGAGCTGTTTTTT. This translates into CASSYLSGGGETGELFF.

This clonotype was counted ten times or more. The chain couples TRBV5-6 to TRBJ1-1, with TRBD1 matching over 7 bases. Germline V gene sequence: CDR1 SGHDT, CDR2 YYEEEE. The CDR3 sequence is 16 residues long. The V gene end was trimmed by 1 base and the J gene end by 0 bases; junction bases not matched to a gene: 6. This CDR3 is CASSLWVRGLNTEAFF. DNA for the CDR3: TGTGCCAGCAGCTTGTGGGTCAGGGGGTTGAACACTGAAGCTTTCTTT.

This clonotype has a count of ten or more. The V call is TRBV4-2, the J call TRBJ2-1; TRBD2 matches at 9 bases. Per the germline V gene, CDR1 is LGHNA and CDR2 is YNFKEQ. CDR3 length: 15 residues. The ends lost 1 base at V and 7 bases at J; junction bases unmatched: 5. Written as DNA, the CDR3 is TGTGCCAGCAGCCAAGCTAGGCTAGCGGGGAATGAGCAGTTCTTC. This translates into CASSQARLAGNEQFF.

This clonotype showed up many times. The chain combines TRBV23-1 with TRBJ2-5; a possible D gene is TRBD1 (6 bases). TRBV23-1 is classed as an ORF, of uncertain function. Trimming took off 2 bases at V and 0 bases at J, with 13 bases between the two ends. This CDR3 has 16 residues. This CDR3 is CASSQQLQGDQETQYF. CDR3 DNA sequence: TGCGCCAGCAGTCAACAACTACAGGGTGACCAAGAGACCCAGTACTTC.

This clonotype came up a few times. The CDR3 region is CSASKLSGTDTQYF. The DNA for the CDR3 is TGCAGTGCTTCTAAACTTTCGGGCACAGATACGCAGTATTTT. The chain recombines TRBV20-1 with TRBJ2-3; D ambiguous. This CDR3 is built from 14 residues. Deletions cut 5 bases from V and 1 base from J, with 13 bases between. In germline, CDR1 is DFQATT, CDR2 SNEGSKA (reference sequence).

There are a few counts of this clonotype. V gene TRBV20-1 combines with J gene TRBJ2-1; 10 bases match TRBD2. The V gene's germline CDR1 is DFQATT and CDR2 SNEGSKA (reference sequence). After removal of 0 bases from V and 6 bases from J, the junction contained 5 bases not matched to a gene. The CDR3 loop spans 15 amino acids. The CDR3, as DNA: TGCAGTGCTAGAGACCACCGGACTAGCGGCAATGAGCAGTTCTTC. Translating it yields CSARDHRTSGNEQFF.

In its sample, this clonotype was seen many times. The V call is TRBV28, the J call TRBJ2-7; D call uncertain. Germline V gene lookup returns CDR1 MDHEN and CDR2 SYDVKM. V gave up 8 bases and J gave up 5 bases, with 13 bases separating them. The CDR3 totals 12 residues. This chain's CDR3 is CASRLIADEQYF. CDR3 DNA: TGTGCCAGCCGGTTGATTGCCGACGAGCAGTACTTC.

This clonotype came up a few times. This chain joins TRBV28 and TRBJ2-5, with TRBD2 matching 13 bases. The V gene end was trimmed by 3 bases and the J gene end by 5 bases; junction bases not matched to a gene: 9. CDR1 is MDHEN and CDR2 is SYDVKM in the germline V gene. CDR3 size: 17 residues. The CDR3 here is CASSFPRTSGGRETQYF. Written as DNA, the CDR3 is TGTGCCAGCAGTTTCCCTAGGACTAGCGGGGGTAGGGAGACCCAGTACTTC.

This clonotype was seen only a few times. The chain employs TRBV27 and TRBJ2-7, with a weak D call TRBD2 (5 bases). This CDR3 comprises 14 residues. CDR1 MNHEY and CDR2 SMNVEV come from the germline V gene (reference sequence). V was trimmed by 7 bases and J by 5 bases, leaving 18 bases between them. DNA for the CDR3: TGTGCCAGCAAGAGTGACTGGACTTTGAACGAGCAGTACGTC. It encodes CASKSDWTLNEQYV.